This T cell receptor beta chain was sequenced in a study of graft-versus-host responses after intestinal transplantation. Across the study: Every recipient underwent anti-thymocyte globulin induction, then tacrolimus and steroids for 2 to 3 years.

Note on this clone: Its antigen is unidentified.

This CDR3 comprises 14 residues. Germline loops: CDR1 MNHEY, CDR2 SMNVEV (reference sequence). Trimming cost V 3 bases and J 5 bases, with 10 bases left between them. Some clones are missing from TCRdb's copy, which holds only in-frame ones; the method was immunoSEQ multiplex PCR. The top ten clones hold over 2.5% of a sample with about 120,000 clones, 85% to 95% of them seen once. This receptor was taken from a human donor who received an intestinal transplant. The material sequenced was unstimulated CD8+ T cells sorted from spleen or lymph node cells, taken before intestinal transplant. This chain links TRBV27 with TRBJ1-4, with D maybe TRBD1 (6 bases). CDR3 region: CASSFRGLNEKLFF. The CDR3 nucleotides read TGTGCCAGCAGTTTCAGGGGTTTGAATGAAAAACTGTTTTTT.